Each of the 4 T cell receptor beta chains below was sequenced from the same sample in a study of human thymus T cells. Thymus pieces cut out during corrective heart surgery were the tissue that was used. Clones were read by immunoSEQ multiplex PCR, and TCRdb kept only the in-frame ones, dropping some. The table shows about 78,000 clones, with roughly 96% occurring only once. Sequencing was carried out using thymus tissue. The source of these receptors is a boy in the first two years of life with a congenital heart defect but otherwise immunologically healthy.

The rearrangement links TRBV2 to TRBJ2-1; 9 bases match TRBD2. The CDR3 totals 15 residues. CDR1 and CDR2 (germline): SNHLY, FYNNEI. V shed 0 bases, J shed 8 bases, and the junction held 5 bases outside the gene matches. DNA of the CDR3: TGTGCCAGCAGTGAAGCGAGGACTAGCGACCATGAGCAGTTCTTC. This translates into CASSEARTSDHEQFF.

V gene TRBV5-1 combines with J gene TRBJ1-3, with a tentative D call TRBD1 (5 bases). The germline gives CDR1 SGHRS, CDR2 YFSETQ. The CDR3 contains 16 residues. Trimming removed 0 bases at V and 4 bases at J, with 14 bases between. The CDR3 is CASSLDGAGFGNTIYF. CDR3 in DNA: TGCGCCAGCAGCTTGGACGGTGCAGGGTTCGGAAACACCATATATTTT.

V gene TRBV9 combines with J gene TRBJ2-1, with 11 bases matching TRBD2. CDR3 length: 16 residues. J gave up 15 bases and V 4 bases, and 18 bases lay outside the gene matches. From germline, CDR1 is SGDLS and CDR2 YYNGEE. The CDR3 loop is CASSPPGGLADYPRFF. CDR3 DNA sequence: TGTGCCAGCAGCCCCCCTGGGGGACTAGCGGATTACCCCAGGTTCTTC.

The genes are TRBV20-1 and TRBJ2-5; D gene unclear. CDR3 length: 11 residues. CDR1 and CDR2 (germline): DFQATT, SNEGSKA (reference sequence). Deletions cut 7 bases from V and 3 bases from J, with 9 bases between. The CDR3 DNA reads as TGCAGTGTCCTCCCAAAAGAGACCCAGTACTTC. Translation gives CSVLPKETQYF.